The entry below gives a single T cell receptor (beta chain) sequence along with its context. No antigen is known for it. TCRdb's table, derived via immunoSEQ multiplex PCR, lists solely in-frame clones and lacks some. This table holds about 200,000 clones, roughly three quarters found once. CDR3 size: 16 residues. The germline V and J ends were trimmed by 5 bases and 3 bases, with 16 bases remaining between them. The germline gives CDR1 SGHNT, CDR2 YENEEA. These data are taken from a study of cytotoxic CD8 clonotypes in ibrutinib-treated CLL. Across the whole study: Among responders, some 25 were partial and 2 complete; after median roughly 70 months, approximately 15 stayed remitted and roughly 12 progressed. General study points: The study sampled sustained-remission and progressing patients at different times.

Sequencing used PBMCs, obtained after 12 months of ibrutinib treatment. The chain couples TRBV11-3 to TRBJ2-2; the D is unclear. This TCR was recovered from a human donor with chronic lymphocytic leukemia. CDR3 DNA: TGTGCCAGCAGCCCCCCCCCGGGCCTCGACACCGGGGAGCTGTTTTTT. This sequence encodes CASSPPPGLDTGELFF.